This T cell receptor (beta chain) was recovered during a study of cytomegalovirus exposure and HLA in healthy donors. Study in general: Researchers found that less than 90% of almost 400 genotyped donors fell within the Caucasian-associated ancestry cluster.

As regards this clone: Its antigen is unknown.

The study sampled nominally healthy donors, though unrecorded immune exposures were likely. Germline loops: CDR1 SGHDT, CDR2 YYEEEE. The CDR3 runs 14 residues. J gave up 6 bases and V 0 bases, and 3 bases lay outside the gene matches. Notes on the study in general: CMV serostatus was the sole immune exposure information available. Later work showed greater clonal expansion in HLA-associated TCR beta chains than in equally common others.

60 Vbeta and 13 Jbeta primers were used in PCR. TCRdb keeps only in-frame clones here, not all; method: immunoSEQ multiplex PCR. The sample table includes more than 45,000 clones. The source is a woman aged 55 to 70 in good health and CMV-seropositive. The sequenced sample consisted of PBMCs. The chain combines TRBV5-6 with TRBJ1-2; TRBD1 agrees at 9 bases. CDR3 protein: CASSLVTGGDGYTF. CDR3 DNA: TGTGCCAGCAGCTTGGTGACAGGGGGGGATGGCTACACCTTC.